These 16 T cell receptor beta chains originate from one sample sequenced in a study of T cells in Graves' hyperthyroidism and ophthalmopathy. Amplified regions were TCR beta CDR3 sequences from RNA transcripts. The HTBI primer set drove a first-round RT-PCR of the TCR CDR3. MiXCR was run by TCRdb on the multiplex PCR reads, yielding one entry per CDR3 protein. Of more than 500,000 distinct CDR3 sequences detected, around 16% appear once; the ten largest clones hold approximately 30%. Sequenced sample: blood. These receptors were obtained from a woman aged 25 to 39 with Graves' ophthalmopathy.

The chain recombines TRBV9 with TRBJ2-7, with D perhaps matching TRBD1 or TRBD2 (5 bases each). From germline, CDR1 is SGDLS and CDR2 YYNGEE. The ends were cut back, 1 base at V and 2 bases at J, with 13 bases in the middle. CDR3 size: 15 residues. The CDR3 DNA is TGTGCCAGCAGCGTAACCCCAGGGACCCCCTACGAGCAGTACTTC. Its translation: CASSVTPGTPYEQYF.

The chain joins TRBV6-2 or TRBV6-3 to TRBJ1-5; no definite D call. The CDR3 loop spans 13 amino acids. Trimming shortened V by 8 bases and J by 7 bases, and 15 bases separated the two germline ends. Germline lookup yields CDR1 MNHEY and CDR2 SVGEGT. The CDR3 region is CASFFALGQPQHF. CDR3 DNA sequence: TGTGCCAGCTTCTTCGCCCTGGGGCAGCCCCAGCATTTT.

This clonotype was counted a few times. The chain couples TRBV20-1 to TRBJ1-2; no firm D call. This CDR3 contains 10 residues. The V end lost 6 bases, the J end lost 4 bases, and 6 bases lay between the germline ends. CDR1 DFQATT and CDR2 SNEGSKA come from the germline V gene (reference sequence). For the CDR3, the DNA is TGCAGTGCCCCTGGCTATGGCTACACCTTC. Translation gives CSAPGYGYTF.

As regards this clonotype: A much larger clone lies a single base off, so this may be a read error. V usage is TRBV11-2 and J usage is TRBJ2-1, with D maybe TRBD2 (6 bases). Per germline, CDR1 SGHAT and CDR2 FQNNGV. The V gene lost 5 bases and the J gene lost 9 bases, with 17 bases spanning the gap. CDR3 size: 14 residues. The CDR3 nucleotides read TGTGCCAGCAGCCGTGGGACTTCAATTATTGAGCAGTTCTTC. Encoded protein: CASSRGTSIIEQFF. The full variable domain, in which reference TRBV11-2 and TRBJ2-1 provide the parts outside the CDR3, is EAGVAQSPRYKIIEKRQSVAFWCNPISGHATLYWYQQILGQGPKLLIQFQNNGVVDDSQLPKDRFSAERLKGVDSTLKIQPAKLEDSAVYLCASSRGTSIIEQFFGPGTRLTVL.

This sequence joins TRBV6-2 or TRBV6-3 and TRBJ2-5; 9 bases match TRBD2. The V gene end was trimmed by 11 bases and the J gene end by 2 bases; junction bases not matched to a gene: 6. The V gene's germline CDR1 is MNHEY and CDR2 SVGEGT. The CDR3 runs to 13 residues. The CDR3 nucleotides are TGTGCCGGGGCTAGCGGGAAGCAAGAGACCCAGTACTTC. The encoded protein is CAGASGKQETQYF.

This clonotype was counted many times. The CDR3 sequence: CSARNLLAGVENEQFF. DNA of the CDR3: TGCAGTGCTAGAAATTTACTAGCGGGAGTAGAGAATGAGCAGTTCTTC. The gene calls are TRBV20-1 and TRBJ2-1; 11 bases match TRBD2. CDR3 size: 16 residues. Trimming cost V 2 bases and J 7 bases; bases outside gene matches: 10. The germline gives CDR1 DFQATT, CDR2 SNEGSKA (reference sequence).

There are many counts of this clonotype. This chain links TRBV20-1 with TRBJ2-1; TRBD2 agrees at 9 bases. Germline loops: CDR1 DFQATT, CDR2 SNEGSKA (reference sequence). The CDR3 length is 16 residues. J was trimmed by 1 base and V by 4 bases; bases with no gene match: 8. The CDR3 spells CSAIPSGTHSYNEQFF. In DNA form, the CDR3 reads TGCAGTGCTATTCCTAGCGGGACCCATTCCTACAATGAGCAGTTCTTC.

This clonotype was found many times. V usage is TRBV28 and J usage is TRBJ2-3; D might be TRBD2 (5 bases). V lost 5 bases to trimming and J lost 6 bases, with 9 bases between them. This CDR3 region has 12 residues. The V gene's germline CDR1 is MDHEN and CDR2 SYDVKM. CDR3 sequence reads: CASSPRGDTQYF. The CDR3 DNA reads TGTGCCAGCAGTCCCCGCGGGGATACGCAGTATTTT.

This clonotype was detected ten times or more. The V call is TRBV27, the J call TRBJ2-2; 10 bases map to TRBD2. The CDR3 consists of 16 residues. Unmatched junction bases numbered 4, after V lost 5 bases and J lost 1 base. Germline CDR1 reads MNHEY; CDR2 reads SMNVEV (reference sequence). CDR3: CASSPGLAVNTGELFF. CDR3 sequence (DNA): TGTGCCAGCAGTCCCGGACTAGCGGTGAACACCGGGGAGCTGTTTTTT.

The V and J genes are TRBV7-6 and TRBJ2-5; D uncertain. Germline CDR1 reads SGHVS; CDR2 reads FNYEAQ. This CDR3 comprises 13 residues. The V and J ends lost 0 bases and 5 bases respectively, with 7 bases between them. Written as DNA, the CDR3 is TGTGCCAGCAGCTTAGCGTTTGTGGAGACCCAGTACTTC. Protein: CASSLAFVETQYF.

This clonotype was recorded a few times. V and J are TRBV19 and TRBJ2-2, with 7 bases matching TRBD2. The CDR3 totals 14 residues. Germline V lookup: CDR1 LNHDA, CDR2 SQIVND (reference sequence). The V gene end was trimmed by 3 bases and the J gene end by 4 bases; junction bases not matched to a gene: 2. This CDR3 reads CASSMGGSTGELFF. The CDR3 DNA reads TGTGCCAGTAGTATGGGCGGGAGCACCGGGGAGCTGTTTTTT.

A few counts support this clonotype. The V call is TRBV19, the J call TRBJ1-2; 9 positions match TRBD1. Germline CDR1 and CDR2: LNHDA and SQIVND (reference sequence). This CDR3 is 13 amino acids long. Trimming cost V 6 bases and J 6 bases; bases outside gene matches: 5. CDR3 nucleotides: TGTGCCAGTAGAAAGGGACAGGGAGATGGCTACACCTTC. Translated: CASRKGQGDGYTF.

The V gene is TRBV29-1, the J gene TRBJ2-2, with D possibly matching TRBD2 (6 bases). The CDR3 runs to 15 residues. The germline CDR1 and CDR2 sequences are SQVTM and ANQGSEA. The V end was cut by 4 bases, the J end by 2 bases, with 14 bases between. CDR3 protein: CSVVLGGANTGELFF. CDR3 coding DNA: TGCAGCGTTGTCCTCGGGGGAGCAAACACCGGGGAGCTGTTTTTT.

This clonotype appeared a few times. The rearrangement links TRBV29-1 to TRBJ2-3; the D is unclear. V was clipped by 3 bases and J by 3 bases, with 13 bases between them. Per germline, CDR1 SQVTM and CDR2 ANQGSEA. CDR3 length: 14 residues. CDR3 nucleotides: TGCAGCGTTGATTTTGAGGTTTGGACAGATACGCAGTATTTT. It encodes CSVDFEVWTDTQYF.

This clonotype came up many times. The chain carries TRBV7-2 and TRBJ2-1; 7 bases align to TRBD1. Germline V gene sequence: CDR1 SGHTA, CDR2 FQGNSA. Unmatched junction bases numbered 2, after V lost 1 base and J lost 2 bases. The CDR3 runs to 15 residues. CDR3 amino acids: CASSLEGAAYNEQFF. For the CDR3, the DNA is TGTGCCAGCAGCTTAGAGGGGGCGGCCTACAATGAGCAGTTCTTC.

This clonotype was seen ten or more times. The rearrangement links TRBV3-1 to TRBJ1-2, with D uncertain. V lost 4 bases to trimming and J lost 8 bases, with 17 bases between them. CDR1 and CDR2 (germline): LGHDT, YNNKEL (reference sequence). The CDR3 loop spans 14 amino acids. The CDR3 region is CASSPAIGVGGYTF. In nucleotides, the CDR3 is TGTGCCAGCAGCCCCGCTATTGGGGTGGGCGGCTACACCTTC.